Listed below are T cell receptor beta chains from one sample, sequenced in a study of T cells in Graves' hyperthyroidism and ophthalmopathy. TCRdb recomputed calls from the multiplex PCR reads with MiXCR, one row per CDR3 protein. The data hold a few hundred thousand distinct CDR3 sequences, with approximately 16% observed a single time. The source material was blood. All receptors derive from an older woman with Graves' ophthalmopathy. Both conserved end residues are part of each CDR3. The D gene is left open where the match is weak. Only part of the rows carry a size: once, few, many, or a class if the clone is expanded.

>TRBV5-1|TRBD2|TRBJ2-5|few
CASSQPGLGGSGTQYF
TGCGCCAGCAGCCAACCGGGACTAGGGGGAAGTGGAACCCAGTACTTC
>TRBV12-3/TRBV12-4|-|TRBJ2-7|many
CASSITSINGYEQYF
TGTGCCAGCAGTATCACTAGTATTAATGGCTACGAGCAGTACTTC
>TRBV6-1|-|TRBJ2-5|many
CASSENRVQGTQYF
TGTGCCAGCAGTGAAAACAGGGTGCAGGGGACCCAGTACTTC
>TRBV9|-|TRBJ2-2|few
CASSVAGGRPGELFF
TGTGCCAGCAGCGTAGCAGGCGGCCGGCCCGGGGAGCTGTTTTTT
>TRBV29-1|-|TRBJ2-7|many
CSVEGGVREQYF
TGCAGCGTTGAAGGTGGGGTTCGGGAGCAGTACTTC
>TRBV5-1|-|TRBJ2-5|-
CASSLHPGTKETQYF
TGCGCCAGCAGCCTCCACCCCGGGACAAAAGAGACCCAGTACTTC
>TRBV2|-|TRBJ2-7|many
CASSREGPLEQYF
TGTGCCAGCAGCCGGGAAGGGCCGCTCGAGCAGTACTTC
>TRBV6-1|TRBD1|TRBJ2-7|-
CASSEQTGGKDEQYF
TGTGCCAGCAGTGAACAGACAGGGGGCAAAGACGAGCAGTACTTC
>TRBV13|-|TRBJ2-3|few
CASSLAWADTQYF
TGTGCCAGCAGCTTAGCATGGGCGGATACGCAGTATTTT
>TRBV4-2|TRBD2|TRBJ2-1|many
CASSRATSGSYNEQFF
TGTGCCAGCAGCCGAGCGACTAGCGGCTCCTACAATGAGCAGTTCTTC
>TRBV29-1|TRBD2|TRBJ2-7|few
CSAKGGTSSYEQYF
TGCAGCGCCAAAGGGGGGACTAGCTCCTACGAGCAGTACTTC
>TRBV12-3/TRBV12-4|-|TRBJ1-1|many
CASRYGSGVNTEAFF
TGTGCCAGCAGGTATGGGAGTGGGGTGAACACTGAAGCTTTCTTT
>TRBV19|TRBD1|TRBJ1-5|few
CASSIGGQHNQPQHF
TGTGCCAGTAGTATTGGGGGACAGCATAATCAGCCCCAGCATTTT
>TRBV9|-|TRBJ2-3|few
CASSVAQGDTDTQYF
TGTGCCAGCAGCGTAGCACAGGGAGACACAGATACGCAGTATTTT
>TRBV10-3|TRBD1|TRBJ1-4|-
CAISDQDRLNEKLFF
TGTGCCATCAGTGACCAGGACAGGCTAAATGAAAAACTGTTTTTT
>TRBV7-9|TRBD1|TRBJ2-1|many
CASSFDRGQHNEQFF
TGTGCCAGCAGCTTTGACAGGGGACAGCACAATGAGCAGTTCTTC
>TRBV10-3|-|TRBJ2-1|-
CTIRTEGRAPYEQFF
TGTACCATCCGCACCGAGGGGCGCGCGCCCTATGAGCAGTTCTTC
>TRBV20-1|-|TRBJ1-5|many
CSARVAGDQPQHF
TGCAGTGCTAGAGTGGCAGGGGATCAGCCCCAGCATTTT
>TRBV18|TRBD1|TRBJ1-5|few
CASSTPGQGAAGNQPQHF
TGTGCCAGCTCAACTCCGGGACAGGGAGCCGCGGGCAATCAGCCCCAGCATTTT
>TRBV5-1|TRBD2|TRBJ2-5|-
CASTETSGSRGETQYF
TGCGCCAGCACCGAGACTAGCGGGAGTCGCGGAGAGACCCAGTACTTC
>TRBV6-1|TRBD1|TRBJ2-2|-
CASRRTGGYTGELFF
TGTGCCAGCAGGCGGACAGGGGGTTACACCGGGGAGCTGTTTTTT
>TRBV6-6|-|TRBJ2-1|-
CASSYSTRNEQFF
TGTGCCAGCAGTTACTCGACACGTAATGAGCAGTTCTTC
>TRBV18|-|TRBJ1-1|many
CASSPRGAKNTEAFF
TGTGCCAGCTCACCTCGCGGGGCTAAGAACACTGAAGCTTTCTTT
>TRBV12-3/TRBV12-4|TRBD2|TRBJ2-5|many
CASSGGGLAGGETQYF
TGTGCCAGCAGTGGGGGGGGACTAGCGGGGGGGGAGACCCAGTACTTC
>TRBV5-1|TRBD2|TRBJ2-3|few
CASSQTSGSGTDTQYF
TGCGCCAGCAGCCAGACTAGCGGGAGTGGCACAGATACGCAGTATTTT
>TRBV2|TRBD1|TRBJ2-1|many
CASGIDRDGEQFF
TGTGCCAGCGGGATAGACAGGGACGGCGAGCAGTTCTTC
>TRBV18|-|TRBJ2-1|many
CASSPTRRYNEQFF
TGTGCCAGCTCACCGACCAGGCGCTACAATGAGCAGTTCTTC
>TRBV5-1|TRBD2|TRBJ2-3|many
CASSLGTSESTDTQYF
TGCGCCAGCAGCTTGGGTACTAGCGAAAGCACAGATACGCAGTATTTT
>TRBV6-2/TRBV6-3|-|TRBJ2-1|many
CASRPGLSRYNEQFF
TGTGCCAGCAGACCCGGACTTTCTCGATACAATGAGCAGTTCTTC
>TRBV7-3|-|TRBJ2-1|-
CASSSGPSGAEQFF
TGTGCCAGCAGCTCAGGGCCCTCGGGGGCCGAGCAGTTCTTC
>TRBV7-2|-|TRBJ2-7|many
CASSLKGEGSYEQYF
TGTGCCAGCAGCTTAAAGGGGGAAGGGTCCTACGAGCAGTACTTC
>TRBV4-2|TRBD2|TRBJ2-2|-
CASSQDPSGANTGELFF
TGTGCCAGCAGCCAAGATCCCAGCGGGGCGAACACCGGGGAGCTGTTTTTT
>TRBV7-9|-|TRBJ1-2|few
CASSLAVQGDGYTF
TGCGCCAGCAGCTTAGCGGTCCAGGGAGATGGCTACACCTTC
>TRBV9|TRBD2|TRBJ2-5|many
CASSVGGGSRETQYF
TGTGCCAGCAGCGTAGGGGGCGGGAGTCGTGAGACCCAGTACTTC
>TRBV5-1|TRBD1|TRBJ2-3|many
CASSEGTGSTDTQYF
TGCGCCAGCTCGGAGGGGACAGGGAGCACAGATACGCAGTATTTT
>TRBV5-1|-|TRBJ2-7|many
CASSLDPESYEQYF
TGCGCCAGCAGCTTGGACCCCGAATCCTACGAGCAGTACTTC
>TRBV5-1|TRBD2|TRBJ2-7|-
CASSPTSGSLDEQYF
TGCGCCAGCAGCCCCACTAGCGGGAGTCTCGATGAGCAGTACTTC
>TRBV19|-|TRBJ2-7|-
CASSIALARGEQYF
TGTGCCAGTAGTATAGCGCTCGCGCGGGGCGAGCAGTACTTC
>TRBV18|-|TRBJ2-7|many
CASSLRVSYEQYF
TGTGCCAGCTCACTTAGAGTATCATACGAGCAGTACTTC
>TRBV2|TRBD2|TRBJ2-5|many
CASKLGLAGVKKETQYF
TGTGCCAGCAAGTTGGGACTAGCGGGAGTCAAAAAAGAGACCCAGTACTTC
>TRBV19|-|TRBJ2-3|-
CASSPPATIHPQYF
TGTGCCAGTAGCCCACCCGCTACAATTCATCCGCAGTATTTT
>TRBV4-2|TRBD2|TRBJ2-3|few
CASTPSTSGNTDTQYF
TGTGCCAGCACCCCAAGTACTAGCGGTAACACAGATACGCAGTATTTT
>TRBV5-1|TRBD1|TRBJ2-6|many
CASSLLDRGFSGANVLTF
TGCGCCAGCAGCCTCCTTGACAGGGGGTTCTCTGGGGCCAACGTCCTGACTTTC